Following are 5 T cell receptor beta chains from one sample sequenced in a study of blood T cell repertoires in COVID-19. Measured with immunoSEQ multiplex PCR; TCRdb has only the in-frame clones, and not every one. The sample holds 150,000 to 160,000 clones, 80% seen once. The sample comprised peripheral blood. Source of these receptors: a man aged 55-75 years with acute or convalescent COVID-19.

V gene TRBV10-1 combines with J gene TRBJ1-5; D remains unclear. Deletions cut 4 bases from V and 2 bases from J, with 6 bases between. The CDR3 spans 13 residues. Germline loops: CDR1 WNHNN, CDR2 SYGVQD (reference sequence). This chain's CDR3 is CASSGSCNQPQHF. CDR3 DNA: TGCGCCAGCAGTGGGTCCTGCAATCAGCCCCAGCATTTT.

This chain links TRBV9 with TRBJ2-7, with a weak D call TRBD1 (6 bases). V dropped 0 bases and J dropped 1 base, with 14 bases sitting between them. This CDR3 comprises 16 residues. The germline V gene encodes CDR1 SGDLS and CDR2 YYNGEE. The CDR3 region has the DNA TGTGCCAGCAGCGTAGGCGTAGGGGGACCTTCCTACGAGCAGTACTTC. Its protein product is CASSVGVGGPSYEQYF.

The chain uses TRBV7-9 and TRBJ1-3, with 7 bases identical to TRBD1. The germline gives CDR1 SEHNR, CDR2 FQNEAQ (reference sequence). The CDR3 has 14 residues. The trim removed 11 bases at V and 0 bases at J, leaving 7 bases unmatched. CDR3 protein: CAVRTGSSGNTIYF. The CDR3 coding sequence is TGTGCCGTACGGACAGGAAGCTCTGGAAACACCATATATTTT.

This sequence joins TRBV24-1 and TRBJ2-1; TRBD1 agrees at 9 bases. After removal of 5 bases from V and 9 bases from J, the junction contained 13 bases not matched to a gene. The germline CDR1 and CDR2 sequences are KGHDR and SFDVKD. The CDR3 contains 16 residues. In DNA, the CDR3 is TGTGCCACCAGTGGGACAGGGGAAATATTATTCGCTGAGCAGTTCTTC. Amino acids: CATSGTGEILFAEQFF.

The CDR3 protein is CASSLRPNGYTF. CDR3 nucleotides: TGTGCCAGCAGCTTACGTCCTAATGGCTACACCTTC. The V and J genes are TRBV11-2 and TRBJ1-2; no definite D call. V lost 2 bases and J 6 bases, leaving 7 bases between the germline ends. CDR1 is SGHAT and CDR2 is FQNNGV in the germline V gene. This CDR3 is 12 amino acids long. Variable domain in full (rest from reference TRBV11-2 and TRBJ1-2): EAGVAQSPRYKIIEKRQSVAFWCNPISGHATLYWYQQILGQGPKLLIQFQNNGVVDDSQLPKDRFSAERLKGVDSTLKIQPAKLEDSAVYLCASSLRPNGYTFGSGTRLTVV.